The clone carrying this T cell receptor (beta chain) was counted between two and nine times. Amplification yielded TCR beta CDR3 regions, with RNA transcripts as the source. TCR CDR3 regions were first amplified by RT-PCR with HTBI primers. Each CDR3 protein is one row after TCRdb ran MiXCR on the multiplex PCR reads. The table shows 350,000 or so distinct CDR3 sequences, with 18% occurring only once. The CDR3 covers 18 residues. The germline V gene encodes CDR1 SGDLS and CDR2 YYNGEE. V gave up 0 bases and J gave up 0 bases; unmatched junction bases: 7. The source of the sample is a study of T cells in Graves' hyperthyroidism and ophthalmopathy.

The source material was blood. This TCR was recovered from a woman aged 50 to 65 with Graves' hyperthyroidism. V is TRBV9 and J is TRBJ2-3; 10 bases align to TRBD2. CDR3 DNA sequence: TGTGCCAGCAGCGTAGCTTCTGTGACTAGCGGGAGCACAGATACGCAGTATTTT. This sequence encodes CASSVASVTSGSTDTQYF.